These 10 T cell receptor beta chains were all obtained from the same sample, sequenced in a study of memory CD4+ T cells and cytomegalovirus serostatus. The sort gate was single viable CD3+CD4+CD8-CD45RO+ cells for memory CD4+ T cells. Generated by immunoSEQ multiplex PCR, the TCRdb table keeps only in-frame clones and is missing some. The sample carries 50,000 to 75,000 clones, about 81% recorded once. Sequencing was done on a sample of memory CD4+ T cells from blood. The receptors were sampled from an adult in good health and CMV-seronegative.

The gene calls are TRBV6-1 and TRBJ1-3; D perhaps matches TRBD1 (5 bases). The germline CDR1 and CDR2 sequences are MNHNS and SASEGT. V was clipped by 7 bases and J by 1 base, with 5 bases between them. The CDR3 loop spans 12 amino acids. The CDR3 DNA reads TGTGCCAGCAAGGGGTCTGGAAACACCATATATTTT. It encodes CASKGSGNTIYF.

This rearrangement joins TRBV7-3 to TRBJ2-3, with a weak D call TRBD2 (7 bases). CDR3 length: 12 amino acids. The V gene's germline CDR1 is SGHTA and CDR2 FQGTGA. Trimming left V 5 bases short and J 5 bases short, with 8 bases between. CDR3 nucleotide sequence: TGTGCCAGCAGCAGGGGGGGAGATACGCAGTATTTT. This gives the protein CASSRGGDTQYF.

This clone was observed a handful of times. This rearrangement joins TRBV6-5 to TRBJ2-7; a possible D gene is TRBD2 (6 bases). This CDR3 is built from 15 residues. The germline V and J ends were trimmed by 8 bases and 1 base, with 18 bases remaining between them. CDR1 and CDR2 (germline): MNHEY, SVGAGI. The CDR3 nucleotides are TGTGCCAGCCGCCAGTTGTGGGGAGGATCCTACGAGCAGTACTTC. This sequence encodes CASRQLWGGSYEQYF.

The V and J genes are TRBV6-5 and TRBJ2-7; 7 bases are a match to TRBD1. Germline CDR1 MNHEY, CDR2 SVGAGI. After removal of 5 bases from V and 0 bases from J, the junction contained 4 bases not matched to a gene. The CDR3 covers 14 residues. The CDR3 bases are TGTGCCAGCAGTACCCGGGACAGCTCCTACGAGCAGTACTTC. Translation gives CASSTRDSSYEQYF.

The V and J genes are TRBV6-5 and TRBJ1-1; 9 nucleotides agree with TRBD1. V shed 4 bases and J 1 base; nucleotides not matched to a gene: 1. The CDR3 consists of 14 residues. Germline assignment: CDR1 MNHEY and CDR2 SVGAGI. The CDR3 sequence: CASSLQGANTEAFF. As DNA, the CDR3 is TGTGCCAGCAGTTTACAGGGGGCGAACACTGAAGCTTTCTTT.

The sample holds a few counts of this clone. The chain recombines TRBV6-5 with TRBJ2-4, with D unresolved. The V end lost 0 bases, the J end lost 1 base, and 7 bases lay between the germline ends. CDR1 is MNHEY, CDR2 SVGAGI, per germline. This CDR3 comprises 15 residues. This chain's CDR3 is CASSYSRGAKNIQYF. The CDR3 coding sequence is TGTGCCAGCAGTTACTCCAGAGGTGCCAAAAACATTCAGTACTTC.

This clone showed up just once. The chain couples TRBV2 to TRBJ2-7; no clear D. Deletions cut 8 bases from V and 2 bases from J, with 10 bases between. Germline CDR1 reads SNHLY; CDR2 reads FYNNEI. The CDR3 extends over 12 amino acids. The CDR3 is CASHPEPYEQYF. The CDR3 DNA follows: TGTGCCAGCCACCCGGAGCCCTACGAGCAGTACTTC.

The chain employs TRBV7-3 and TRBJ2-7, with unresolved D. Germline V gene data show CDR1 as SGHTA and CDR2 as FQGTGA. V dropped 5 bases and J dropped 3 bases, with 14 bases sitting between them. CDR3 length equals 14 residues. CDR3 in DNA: TGTGCCAGCAGCCCCGGACCCGGTCTCTACGAGCAGTACTTC. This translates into CASSPGPGLYEQYF.

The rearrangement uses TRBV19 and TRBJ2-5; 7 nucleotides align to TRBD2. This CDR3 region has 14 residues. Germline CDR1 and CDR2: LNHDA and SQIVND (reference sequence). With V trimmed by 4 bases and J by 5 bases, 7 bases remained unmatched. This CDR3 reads CASSRLARVETQYF. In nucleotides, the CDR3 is TGTGCCAGTAGTAGACTAGCTCGGGTGGAGACCCAGTACTTC.

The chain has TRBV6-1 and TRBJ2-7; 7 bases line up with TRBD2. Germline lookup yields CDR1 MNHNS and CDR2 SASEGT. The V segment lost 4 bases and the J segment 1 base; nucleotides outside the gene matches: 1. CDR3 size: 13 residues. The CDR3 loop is CASSGRGSYEQYF. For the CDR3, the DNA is TGTGCCAGCAGTGGGCGGGGGTCCTACGAGCAGTACTTC.